The clone carrying this T cell receptor beta chain was picked up a small number of times. Its cognate antigen is unknown. Sequencing targeted expressed TCRB transcripts, as all isolated RNA had been reverse transcribed. Only in-frame clones appear in the TCRdb table, and some are missing; sequencing was by immunoSEQ multiplex PCR. The sample yields 120,000 to 150,000 clones, 10% seen once. This sample is part of a study of beta chain features in type 1 diabetes. The overall study: Healthy donors and patients had similar age, gender and cell yields. Study results and caveats: Among patients, naive, central memory and Treg TCRB repertoires appeared more similar than among healthy donors. Possibly, sequencing cDNA over-represented cells that had high TCR expression levels.

The V gene's germline CDR1 is LGHNA and CDR2 YNFKEQ. This CDR3 region has 15 residues. The ends lost 3 bases at V and 10 bases at J; junction bases unmatched: 11. This rearrangement joins TRBV4-2 to TRBJ2-1; 8 bases line up with TRBD2. The specimen was naive CD4+ T cells from blood. This clonotype originated in a man aged 18 to 30 in good health. The CDR3 sequence is CASSHKARGAYEQFF. CDR3 nucleotides: TGTGCCAGCAGCCACAAGGCGCGGGGGGCGTACGAGCAGTTCTTC.